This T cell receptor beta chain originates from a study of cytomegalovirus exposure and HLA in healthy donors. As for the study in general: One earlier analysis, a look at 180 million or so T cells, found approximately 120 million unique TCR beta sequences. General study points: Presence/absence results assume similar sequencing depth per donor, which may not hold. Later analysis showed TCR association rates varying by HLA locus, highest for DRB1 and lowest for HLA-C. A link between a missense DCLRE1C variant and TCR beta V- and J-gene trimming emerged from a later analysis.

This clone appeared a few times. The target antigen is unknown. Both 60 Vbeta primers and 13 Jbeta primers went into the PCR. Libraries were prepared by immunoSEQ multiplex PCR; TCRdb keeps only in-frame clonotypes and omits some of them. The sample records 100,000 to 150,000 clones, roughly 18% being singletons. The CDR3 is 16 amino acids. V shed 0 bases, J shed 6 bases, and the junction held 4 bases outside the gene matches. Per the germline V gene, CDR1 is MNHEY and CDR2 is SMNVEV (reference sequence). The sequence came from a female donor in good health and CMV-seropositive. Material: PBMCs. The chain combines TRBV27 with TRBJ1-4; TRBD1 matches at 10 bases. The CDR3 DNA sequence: TGTGCCAGCAGTTTATCAGCCGGGACAGGGGATGAAAAACTGTTTTTT. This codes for CASSLSAGTGDEKLFF.